These 29 T cell receptor beta chains were sequenced from one sample in a study of blood T cell repertoires in COVID-19. Only in-frame clones appear in the TCRdb table, and some are missing; sequencing was by immunoSEQ multiplex PCR. This table holds some 300,000 clones, about nine tenths found once. Sequencing was done on a sample of PBMCs or T cells enriched from blood (not recorded which). The origin of the receptors is a woman in her thirties who had recovered from COVID-19.

The DNA for the CDR3 is TGTGCCAGCAGGAACGGGCTAGCGTTGGGCGACGAGCAGTACTTC. Translation: CASRNGLALGDEQYF. The V and J genes are TRBV28 and TRBJ2-7; D might be TRBD2 (6 bases). The V gene lost 6 bases and the J gene lost 5 bases, with 20 bases spanning the gap. CDR3 size: 15 residues. CDR1 MDHEN and CDR2 SYDVKM come from the germline V gene.

This sequence joins TRBV14 and TRBJ1-2, with 9 positions matching TRBD1. V lost 4 bases to trimming and J lost 8 bases; unmatched junction nucleotides: 5. The CDR3 totals 13 residues. Germline V gives CDR1 SGHDN, CDR2 FVKESK. DNA of the CDR3: TGTGCCAGCAGCCGGGGACAGGGCAAAGGCTACACCTTC. Protein product: CASSRGQGKGYTF. Full variable domain (rest looked up from reference TRBV14 and TRBJ1-2): EAGVTQFPSHSVIEKGQTVTLRCDPISGHDNLYWYRRVMGKEIKFLLHFVKESKQDESGMPNNRFLAERTGGTYSTLKVQPAELEDSGVYFCASSRGQGKGYTFGSGTRLTVV.

This clone was counted a single time. The V call is TRBV6-6, the J call TRBJ1-1; D unclear. Germline V CDR1 and CDR2: MNHNY, SVGAGI (reference sequence). With 8 bases removed from V and 4 bases from J, the gap between germline ends came to 14 bases. The CDR3 extends over 13 amino acids. CDR3 bases: TGTGCCAGCGTACAAACCGGGAGCACTGAAGCTTTCTTT. Translated, it gives CASVQTGSTEAFF.

In the case of this clone: This sample also contains other DNA sequences that code for the same CDR3. The CDR3 nucleotides read TGTGCCAGCAGCGGTTCAGGGCCCCAAGAGACCCAGTACTTC. Translating gives CASSGSGPQETQYF. This chain joins TRBV9 and TRBJ2-5, with D perhaps TRBD1 (5 bases). Per germline, CDR1 SGDLS and CDR2 YYNGEE. V was shortened by 3 bases and J by 1 base, with 10 bases between the two germline ends. The CDR3 contains 14 residues.

This clone was seen a single time. The chain joins TRBV3-1 (or the pseudogene TRBV3-2) to TRBJ1-2; the D gene is possibly TRBD1 (5 bases). V dropped 5 bases and J dropped 4 bases, with 11 bases sitting between them. The CDR3 covers 13 residues. Germline V gene data show CDR1 as LGHDT and CDR2 as YNNKEL (reference sequence). The CDR3 loop reads CASSYGASYGYTF. Written as DNA, the CDR3 is TGTGCCAGCAGCTATGGGGCATCCTATGGCTACACCTTC.

V gene TRBV5-6 combines with J gene TRBJ1-2; the match to TRBD1 covers 9 bases. The germline V gene has CDR1 SGHDT and CDR2 YYEEEE. With 5 bases clipped from V and 7 bases from J, the junction kept 9 bases outside the gene matches. The CDR3 runs 14 residues. The CDR3 sequence is CASRPTGGWGGYTF. In DNA form, the CDR3 reads TGTGCCAGCAGGCCTACAGGGGGCTGGGGTGGCTACACCTTC.

As to this clone: Other DNA sequences from this sample encode an identical CDR3 as well. The genes are TRBV5-1 and TRBJ1-5, with D unclear. CDR3 length: 13 residues. Germline lookup yields CDR1 SGHRS and CDR2 YFSETQ. V was pared by 1 base and J by 2 bases, with 4 bases between. For the CDR3, the DNA is TGCGCCAGCAGCTTGACGGGCAATCAGCCCCAGCATTTT. Its protein product is CASSLTGNQPQHF.

The chain recombines TRBV3-1 (or the pseudogene TRBV3-2) with TRBJ2-1, with D unresolved. Looked up from germline, CDR1 is LGHDT and CDR2 is YNNKEL (reference sequence). Trimming cost V 4 bases and J 5 bases, with 12 bases left between them. CDR3 length equals 14 residues. CDR3 loop: CASSPTRSHNEQFF. The CDR3 DNA is TGTGCCAGCAGCCCGACTCGTTCCCACAATGAGCAGTTCTTC.

This clone showed up just once. The chain has TRBV18 and TRBJ1-3, with a possible D match to TRBD1 (5 bases). CDR3 size: 16 residues. Germline loops: CDR1 KGHSH, CDR2 LQKENI. V lost 2 bases and J lost 1, with 12 bases in between. CDR3 protein: CASSPWAGRSGNTIYF. The CDR3 nucleotides are TGTGCCAGCTCACCATGGGCAGGGAGGTCTGGAAACACCATATATTTT.

The chain employs TRBV29-1 and TRBJ2-5; D is ambiguous. Per germline, CDR1 SQVTM and CDR2 ANQGSEA. The CDR3 sequence is 12 residues long. Trimming removed 4 bases from V and 2 bases from J, with 8 bases in between. The CDR3 region is CSVASPQETQYF. The CDR3 nucleotides read TGCAGCGTTGCTTCCCCGCAAGAGACCCAGTACTTC. Supplemented by reference TRBV29-1 and TRBJ2-5, the full variable domain reads SAVISQKPSRDICQRGTSLTIQCQVDSQVTMMFWYRQQPGQSLTLIATANQGSEATYESGFVIDKFPISRPNLTFSTLTVSNMSPEDSSIYLCSVASPQETQYFGPGTRLLVL.

This clone has only one observation. The V and J genes are TRBV6-2 or TRBV6-3 and TRBJ2-7; 12 nucleotides align to TRBD2. Unmatched junction bases numbered 15, after V lost 2 bases and J lost 1 base. The CDR3 is made up of 20 amino acids. CDR1 is MNHEY, CDR2 SVGEGT, per germline. DNA of the CDR3: TGTGCCAGCAGTTACACTGCCCACCAGGAACTAGCGGGGGGTTCCTACGAGCAGTACTTC. Protein product: CASSYTAHQELAGGSYEQYF.

The V gene is TRBV3-1 (or the pseudogene TRBV3-2), the J gene TRBJ2-1, with 8 nucleotides matching TRBD2. Germline trimming cut 9 bases from V and 7 bases from J; bases unmatched to any gene: 5. CDR3 size: 12 residues. Per the germline V gene, CDR1 is LGHDT and CDR2 is YNNKEL (reference sequence). CDR3 protein: CASSSGLNEQFF. In DNA form, the CDR3 reads TGTGCCAGTTCTAGCGGGCTGAATGAGCAGTTCTTC.

This rearrangement joins TRBV27 to TRBJ2-7; possible D gene TRBD2, 5 bases. The germline CDR1 and CDR2 sequences are MNHEY and SMNVEV (reference sequence). The CDR3 has 12 amino acids. Deletions cut 3 bases from V and 4 bases from J, with 7 bases between. CDR3: CASSFEGYEQYF. CDR3 bases: TGTGCCAGCAGTTTTGAGGGATACGAGCAGTACTTC.

The chain employs TRBV27 and TRBJ2-7; D is possibly TRBD1 (5 bases). The CDR3 sequence is 15 residues long. V was cut by 0 bases and J by 3 bases, with 12 bases left in between. Germline V CDR1 and CDR2: MNHEY, SMNVEV (reference sequence). The CDR3: CASSLSGQGSYEQYF. CDR3 bases: TGTGCCAGCAGTTTATCGGGGCAGGGTAGCTACGAGCAGTACTTC.

The chain is built from TRBV29-1 and TRBJ1-3, with 7 bases identical to TRBD1. Germline CDR1 SQVTM, CDR2 ANQGSEA. The CDR3 spans 14 residues. Trimming cost V 6 bases and J 4 bases; bases outside gene matches: 9. Here the CDR3 reads CSVEQGFSGNTIYF. CDR3 bases: TGCAGCGTGGAACAGGGGTTCTCCGGAAACACCATATATTTT. Full variable domain (remainder filled in from reference TRBV29-1 and TRBJ1-3): SAVISQKPSRDICQRGTSLTIQCQVDSQVTMMFWYRQQPGQSLTLIATANQGSEATYESGFVIDKFPISRPNLTFSTLTVSNMSPEDSSIYLCSVEQGFSGNTIYFGEGSWLTVV.

The V and J genes are TRBV27 and TRBJ1-2, with D uncertain. The V end was cut by 10 bases, the J end by 4 bases, with 16 bases between. The CDR3 loop spans 13 amino acids. Germline CDR1 is MNHEY and CDR2 is SMNVEV (reference sequence). The DNA for the CDR3 is TGTGCCACCGCTAAGGGAGACGCCTATGGCTACACCTTC. Its protein is CATAKGDAYGYTF.

This clone was found many times. This sequence joins TRBV6-5 and TRBJ1-5; 10 bases are a match to TRBD1. This CDR3 is 15 amino acids long. Germline assignment: CDR1 MNHEY and CDR2 SVGAGI. Trimming at V came to 5 bases and at J to 6 bases, leaving 7 bases not matched to a gene. The CDR3 nucleotides read TGTGCCAGCAGTAGCTCCGGGACAGGGGTTCAGCCCCAGCATTTT. Residues: CASSSSGTGVQPQHF.

The V and J genes are TRBV28 and TRBJ2-1; perhaps TRBD1 as D (6 bases). Germline CDR1 reads MDHEN; CDR2 reads SYDVKM. The V gene lost 4 bases and the J gene lost 3 bases, with 22 bases spanning the gap. The CDR3 sequence is 18 residues long. The CDR3 coding sequence is TGTGCCAGCAGTTCCTCCTACTCACAGGGACGAAGCTACAATGAGCAGTTCTTC. It specifies CASSSSYSQGRSYNEQFF.

The V gene is TRBV4-2, the J gene TRBJ1-2; possible D gene TRBD1, 5 bases. Germline lookup yields CDR1 LGHNA and CDR2 YNFKEQ. Trimming removed 0 bases at V and 4 bases at J, with 15 bases between. The CDR3 is 16 amino acids. The CDR3 nucleotides read TGTGCCAGCAGCCAAGATTTGGCAGGGCAGGTCTATGGCTACACCTTC. As protein: CASSQDLAGQVYGYTF.

The chain combines TRBV19 with TRBJ2-2; 8 bases fit TRBD1. Germline V gene data show CDR1 as LNHDA and CDR2 as SQIVND (reference sequence). J gave up 8 bases and V 7 bases, and 12 bases lay outside the gene matches. The CDR3 extends over 15 amino acids. The DNA for the CDR3 is TGTGCCAGTACCCAAAGACAGGGGCCCGCGGGGGAGCTGTTTTTT. The encoded protein is CASTQRQGPAGELFF.

The rearrangement uses TRBV5-1 and TRBJ2-1; D gene unclear. CDR3 length equals 14 residues. The germline CDR1 and CDR2 sequences are SGHRS and YFSETQ. Deletions cut 6 bases from V and 2 bases from J, with 12 bases between. In DNA, the CDR3 is TGCGCCAGCACCATTGGCCAGACCTACAATGAGCAGTTCTTC. Its protein product is CASTIGQTYNEQFF.

The chain joins TRBV5-1 to TRBJ2-7; 8 nucleotides line up with TRBD1. The germline CDR1 and CDR2 sequences are SGHRS and YFSETQ. There are 16 residues in the CDR3. V was clipped by 4 bases and J by 0 bases; unmatched bases: 9. CDR3: CASSPGTGSSSYEQYF. The DNA of the CDR3 is TGCGCCAGCAGCCCCGGGACAGGTTCGAGCTCCTACGAGCAGTACTTC.

The chain links TRBV3-1 (or the pseudogene TRBV3-2) to TRBJ2-2, with TRBD1 matching over 8 bases. V was clipped by 0 bases and J by 3 bases; unmatched bases: 12. The CDR3 extends over 19 amino acids. Germline V CDR1 and CDR2: LGHDT, YNNKEL (reference sequence). CDR3 sequence reads: CASSQDRGWQGAYTGELFF. CDR3 coding DNA: TGTGCCAGCAGCCAAGATCGGGGGTGGCAGGGGGCATACACCGGGGAGCTGTTTTTT.

This sequence joins TRBV5-1 and TRBJ2-3, with D maybe TRBD2 (6 bases). CDR1 is SGHRS, CDR2 YFSETQ, per germline. This CDR3 has 16 amino acids. Trimming removed 1 base from V and 4 bases from J, with 16 bases in between. This CDR3 is CASSLFAGLISDTQYF. CDR3 nucleotide sequence: TGCGCCAGCAGCTTGTTTGCGGGATTGATTTCAGATACGCAGTATTTT. Using reference TRBV5-1 and TRBJ2-3 for the parts outside the CDR3, the full variable domain is KAGVTQTPRYLIKTRGQQVTLSCSPISGHRSVSWYQQTPGQGLQFLFEYFSETQRNKGNFPGRFSGRQFSNSRSEMNVSTLELGDSALYLCASSLFAGLISDTQYFGPGTRLTVL.

This chain connects TRBV18 to TRBJ1-1; 7 bases align to TRBD1. CDR3 length equals 15 residues. The germline V gene encodes CDR1 KGHSH and CDR2 LQKENI. V dropped 3 bases and J dropped 5; count of bases not matched to a gene: 9. CDR3 coding DNA: TGTGCCAGCTCACCTATGACAGGGTCGGGTACTGAAGCTTTCTTT. Translating gives CASSPMTGSGTEAFF.

This clone has more than one count but fewer than ten. The genes are TRBV19 and TRBJ1-5; possible D gene TRBD1, 5 bases. CDR1 is LNHDA and CDR2 is SQIVND in the germline V gene (reference sequence). The CDR3 consists of 17 residues. V lost 3 bases and J lost 1, with 16 bases in between. Written as DNA, the CDR3 is TGTGCCAGTAGTATCGGCCAGGGTGGGTCCAGCAATCAGCCCCAGCATTTT. Its protein is CASSIGQGGSSNQPQHF.

This clone was seen more than once but under ten times. The chain recombines TRBV15 with TRBJ2-3; D is possibly TRBD1 (6 bases). Trimming took off 5 bases at V and 4 bases at J, with 13 bases between the two ends. The V gene's germline CDR1 is LNHNV and CDR2 YYDKDF (reference sequence). CDR3 length equals 14 residues. The chain's CDR3 is CATSPYRDADTQYF. In DNA form, the CDR3 reads TGTGCCACCAGCCCTTACAGGGATGCAGATACGCAGTATTTT.

The chain couples TRBV5-1 to TRBJ2-3; TRBD2 aligns across 7 bases. The CDR3 has 16 amino acids. V shed 0 bases and J 0 bases; nucleotides not matched to a gene: 4. The germline V gene encodes CDR1 SGHRS and CDR2 YFSETQ. CDR3 nucleotides: TGCGCCAGCAGCTTGGAGGGGAGGGTTAGCACAGATACGCAGTATTTT. Its translation is CASSLEGRVSTDTQYF.

This clone was seen just once. This chain uses TRBV2 with TRBJ2-2; D unclear. Trimming took off 10 bases at V and 4 bases at J, with 22 bases between the two ends. Germline lookup yields CDR1 SNHLY and CDR2 FYNNEI. This CDR3 is built from 16 residues. CDR3 bases: TGTGCCAAAAATTCAAATGGGCTAATAGGCACCGGGGAGCTGTTTTTT. Its protein product is CAKNSNGLIGTGELFF.